This is a list of T cell receptor beta chains from one sample in a study of post-analysis software for immune sequencing data. TCRdb re-called the PCR reads with MiXCR, one entry per CDR3 protein. The sample carries roughly 800,000 distinct CDR3 sequences, roughly 46% recorded once. The sample comprised blood. The receptors stem from a girl under 18 with multiple sclerosis. Each CDR3 is given with its conserved first and last residue. The D gene is left open where the match is weak.

>TRBV15|-|TRBJ2-3
CATRRFSPDTQYF
>TRBV20-1|-|TRBJ1-5
CSAREGFQPQHF
>TRBV6-4|TRBD2|TRBJ2-1
CASSEALAAHSDEQFF
>TRBV13|-|TRBJ2-7
CASSLGTPGATDEQYF
>TRBV4-3|TRBD2|TRBJ2-5
CASSPGLAGPKYF
>TRBV4-3|TRBD1|TRBJ1-2
CASSQDPAGTGLSGYTF
>TRBV7-2|-|TRBJ2-5
CASSLASGAGQETQYF
>TRBV10-3|-|TRBJ2-7
CATSGSSRSHEPYEQYF
>TRBV12-3/TRBV12-4|-|TRBJ2-7
CASSPKGYEQYF
>TRBV4-3|-|TRBJ2-1
CASSQEYLNEQFF
>TRBV7-2|-|TRBJ2-3
CASSLDLFADTQYF
>TRBV12-3/TRBV12-4|-|TRBJ1-6
CASSLHRPIVNSPLHF
>TRBV5-1|TRBD1|TRBJ2-5
CASRVKGDRGETQYF
>TRBV6-1|TRBD1|TRBJ2-3
CASSGVVDRDGKDTQYF
>TRBV11-3|TRBD2|TRBJ2-5
CASSTPGLADFFSYNEQYF
>TRBV20-1|-|-
CSARRGSGGDPYEQYF
>TRBV30|-|TRBJ2-2
CAWSITNTGELFF
>TRBV28|-|TRBJ2-7
CASSLVPSSGEQYF
>TRBV20-1|-|TRBJ1-2
CSAFSGPSGDYGYTF
>TRBV28|-|TRBJ2-1
CAGGRGEQFF
>TRBV10-3|TRBD1|TRBJ1-1
CAISLDRDYGAFF
>TRBV12-3/TRBV12-4|-|TRBJ2-5
CASTSSGRMTPQETQYF
>TRBV14|TRBD2|TRBJ2-1
CASSPLAGVENEQFF
>TRBV6-1|TRBD1|TRBJ1-1
CASSEGTGGFTEAFF
>TRBV4-3|-|TRBJ2-7
CASSPSALGTYEQYF
>TRBV7-3|TRBD1|TRBJ1-2
CASNLAGGDYGYTF
>TRBV20-1|TRBD1|TRBJ2-7
CSARDARGFYEQYF
>TRBV12-3/TRBV12-4|TRBD1|TRBJ2-7
CASGRDRSYEQYF
>TRBV27|TRBD1|TRBJ2-3
CASSFHRTGTDTQYF
>TRBV29-1|TRBD1|TRBJ2-1
CSVTGIYYNEQFF
>TRBV10-3|-|TRBJ2-5
CAISDPVGQETQYF
>TRBV15|TRBD1|TRBJ1-1
CATTEDREGTEAFF
>TRBV5-1|-|TRBJ2-1
CASSPQSWDEQFF
>TRBV7-9|TRBD2|TRBJ2-3
CASSPGLAGGLDTQYF
>TRBV18|-|TRBJ1-2
CASSPPVAGRDGYTF
>TRBV20-1|TRBD1|TRBJ1-5
CSARLGQYQPQHF
>TRBV29-1|-|TRBJ2-1
CSVEGDSDSEQFF
>TRBV9|-|TRBJ2-1
CASSPPRIYNEQFF
>TRBV7-8|TRBD2|TRBJ2-1
CASLGAGGYEQFF
>TRBV27|TRBD1|TRBJ2-7
CASSPDRGPNSYERYF
>TRBV11-2|-|TRBJ2-4
CASSWRDSGIQYF
>TRBV7-9|TRBD1|TRBJ2-5
CASSPWTGAVQETQYF
>TRBV18|TRBD1|TRBJ2-5
CASSGTEETHYF
>TRBV7-2|TRBD1|TRBJ2-7
CASSLVGQGAASYEQYF
>TRBV30|-|TRBJ2-7
CAWILRKWEQYF
>TRBV5-1|TRBD2|TRBJ2-7
CASTPGGRSYEQYF
>TRBV7-6|-|TRBJ2-3
CASSLTLKEGVGSLVTQYF
>TRBV7-2|-|TRBJ2-7
CASSSWTYEQYF
>TRBV12-3/TRBV12-4|-|TRBJ2-3
CASSPSWPPAGAGGYF
>TRBV4-3|-|TRBJ1-4
CASSQDHKGIREKLFF
>TRBV7-9|TRBD2|TRBJ2-5
CASSLDLAGATQETQYF
>TRBV4-2|TRBD1|-
CASSQEGTGVYEQYF
>TRBV27|-|TRBJ2-7
CASSSRLEGGYEQYF
>TRBV7-2|TRBD2|TRBJ2-7
CASSYGGGNSPREQYF
>TRBV9|TRBD1|TRBJ2-7
CASSARQGPAEQYF
>TRBV5-1|-|TRBJ2-5
CASTNSAGGETQYF
>TRBV29-1|-|TRBJ2-5
CSVVWWTDSQETQYF